One sample yielded the 32 T cell receptor beta chains listed below, sequenced in a study of shared clonotypes between healthy human individuals. Data came from immunoSEQ multiplex PCR; TCRdb stores just in-frame clones and leaves some out. The profile shows about 680,000 clones, 72% of them singletons. The material sequenced was memory CD4+ T cells sorted from blood. The sample's subset: CD45RA-negative fraction. The source of these receptors is a woman aged 25 to 39 in good health.

This chain uses TRBV7-9 with TRBJ1-1, with 10 nucleotides matching TRBD1. Looked up from germline, CDR1 is SEHNR and CDR2 is FQNEAQ (reference sequence). V was clipped by 5 bases and J by 4 bases; unmatched bases: 10. The CDR3 runs 16 residues. For the CDR3, the DNA is TGTGCCAGCAGCCCAGGGACAGGGGTTTGGGGCACTGAAGCTTTCTTT. This gives the protein CASSPGTGVWGTEAFF.

The rearrangement joins TRBV2 to TRBJ2-6; D unclear. Trimming took 2 bases from V and 0 from J, leaving 5 bases between them. Germline V gene data show CDR1 as SNHLY and CDR2 as FYNNEI. This CDR3 region has 15 residues. The chain's CDR3 is CASSELSSGANVLTF. In nucleotides, the CDR3 is TGTGCCAGCAGTGAATTAAGCTCTGGGGCCAACGTCCTGACTTTC. Together with reference TRBV2 and TRBJ2-6, the CDR3 gives the full variable domain: EPEVTQTPSHQVTQMGQEVILRCVPISNHLYFYWYRQILGQKVEFLVSFYNNEISEKSEIFDDQFSVERPDGSNFTLKIRSTKLEDSAMYFCASSELSSGANVLTFGAGSRLTVL.

The CDR3 nucleotides read TGTGCCAGCAGTTACGGCGGGAGCGGGGTGACCCAGTACTTC. As protein: CASSYGGSGVTQYF. This chain joins TRBV6-5 and TRBJ2-5, with TRBD2 identical over 7 bases. The CDR3 extends over 14 amino acids. From germline, CDR1 is MNHEY and CDR2 SVGAGI. V gave up 2 bases and J gave up 7 bases; unmatched junction bases: 7.

The V and J genes are TRBV13 and TRBJ1-2; D call uncertain. The V gene's germline CDR1 is PRHDT and CDR2 FYEKMQ (reference sequence). The germline V and J ends were trimmed by 5 bases and 1 base, with 11 bases remaining between them. The CDR3 is 14 residues long. The CDR3 here is CASSQIQSNYGYTF. The CDR3, as DNA: TGTGCCAGCAGCCAAATACAGAGTAACTATGGCTACACCTTC.

The chain links TRBV30 to TRBJ2-3, with D uncertain. The germline V and J ends were trimmed by 3 bases and 5 bases, with 12 bases remaining between them. The CDR3 has 13 amino acids. CDR1 and CDR2 (germline): GTSNPN, SVGIG (reference sequence). CDR3 nucleotides: TGTGCCTGGAGGACGCTAGTAAGAGATACGCAGTATTTT. Its protein product is CAWRTLVRDTQYF.

The chain combines TRBV6-5 with TRBJ1-2; tentatively, D is TRBD1 (5 bases). Trimming removed 0 bases at V and 8 bases at J, with 19 bases between. This CDR3 has 16 amino acids. Per germline, CDR1 MNHEY and CDR2 SVGAGI. CDR3 in DNA: TGTGCCAGCAGTTACTCGGGGACTACAGGAGGAACCGGCTACACCTTC. This gives the protein CASSYSGTTGGTGYTF.

The gene calls are TRBV18 and TRBJ1-1; 8 bases fit TRBD1. The CDR3 extends over 14 amino acids. The V gene end was trimmed by 6 bases and the J gene end by 5 bases; junction bases not matched to a gene: 8. Germline loops: CDR1 KGHSH, CDR2 LQKENI. CDR3 loop: CASSERTGSTEAFF. The DNA of the CDR3 is TGTGCCAGCTCGGAGAGGACAGGGAGTACTGAAGCTTTCTTT. Full variable domain (remainder filled in from reference TRBV18 and TRBJ1-1): NAGVMQNPRHLVRRRGQEARLRCSPMKGHSHVYWYRQLPEEGLKFMVYLQKENIIDESGMPKERFSAEFPKEGPSILRIQQVVRGDSAAYFCASSERTGSTEAFFGQGTRLTVV.

This clone was seen just once. Here the CDR3 reads CASSYQGGVEQYF. The CDR3, as DNA: TGTGCCAGCAGTTACCAGGGGGGAGTCGAGCAGTACTTC. The chain has TRBV6-5 and TRBJ2-7; D is possibly TRBD1 (7 bases). The V gene's germline CDR1 is MNHEY and CDR2 SVGAGI. Trimming took off 2 bases at V and 6 bases at J, with 11 bases between the two ends. The CDR3 length is 13 residues.

A word on this clone: This specimen includes other DNA sequences encoding the same CDR3. This sequence joins TRBV28 and TRBJ1-4; the D gene is possibly TRBD1 (5 bases). Germline assignment: CDR1 MDHEN and CDR2 SYDVKM. Trimming shortened V by 4 bases and J by 2 bases, and 11 bases separated the two germline ends. This CDR3 comprises 15 residues. The CDR3 region is CASSSQGGTNEKLFF. The CDR3 DNA sequence: TGTGCCAGCAGTTCCCAGGGAGGGACTAATGAAAAACTGTTTTTT.

This clone was seen a few times. This sequence joins TRBV19 and TRBJ2-2, with 7 bases fitting TRBD1. Germline CDR1 and CDR2: LNHDA and SQIVND (reference sequence). V trimming: 6 bases; J trimming: 2 bases; junction bases outside the gene matches: 6. CDR3 length equals 15 residues. CDR3 sequence reads: CASRRQGSNTGELFF. The CDR3 region has the DNA TGTGCCAGTAGGAGACAGGGCTCCAACACCGGGGAGCTGTTTTTT. The variable domain in full, completed from reference TRBV19 and TRBJ2-2, reads DGGITQSPKYLFRKEGQNVTLSCEQNLNHDAMYWYRQDPGQGLRLIYYSQIVNDFQKGDIAEGYSVSREKKESFPLTVTSAQKNPTAFYLCASRRQGSNTGELFFGEGSRLTVL.

J is TRBJ1-1 and V is TRBV19; D not certain. The CDR3 is 13 amino acids. V was shortened by 8 bases and J by 4 bases, with 14 bases between the two germline ends. Germline CDR1 is LNHDA and CDR2 is SQIVND (reference sequence). The CDR3 protein is CASFPDLGTEAFF. CDR3 coding DNA: TGTGCCAGTTTCCCGGATCTAGGCACTGAAGCTTTCTTT.

The chain has TRBV7-9 and TRBJ2-7; 9 bases match TRBD2. CDR3 length: 15 amino acids. The germline V gene has CDR1 SEHNR and CDR2 FQNEAQ (reference sequence). V shed 10 bases, J shed 3 bases, and the junction held 13 bases outside the gene matches. The CDR3 here is CATTAWVAGDYEQYF. The CDR3 nucleotides read TGTGCCACTACCGCGTGGGTAGCGGGGGACTACGAGCAGTACTTC.

The chain uses TRBV7-3 and TRBJ2-5, with D possibly called TRBD1 or TRBD2 (5 bases each). This CDR3 spans 14 amino acids. The ends were cut back, 5 bases at V and 1 base at J, with 11 bases in the middle. CDR1 is SGHTA and CDR2 is FQGTGA in the germline V gene. This CDR3 is CASSPGASQETQYF. CDR3 nucleotides: TGTGCCAGCAGCCCCGGGGCCTCCCAAGAGACCCAGTACTTC.

The chain has TRBV18 and TRBJ1-5; 10 nucleotides match TRBD1. CDR1 is KGHSH and CDR2 is LQKENI in the germline V gene. Trimming cost V 3 bases and J 3 bases; bases outside gene matches: 5. The CDR3 sequence is 16 residues long. CDR3 nucleotide sequence: TGTGCCAGCTCACCTGGGACAGGGGATAACAATCAGCCCCAGCATTTT. This codes for CASSPGTGDNNQPQHF.

This clone was counted between two and nine times. The genes are TRBV6-6 and TRBJ2-7; possibly TRBD1 for D (6 bases). V lost 2 bases to trimming and J lost 4 bases, with 12 bases between them. This CDR3 region has 14 residues. Germline CDR1 reads MNHNY; CDR2 reads SVGAGI (reference sequence). The DNA of the CDR3 is TGTGCCAGCAGTTACCCGGGGACACCTTACGAGCAGTACTTC. The encoded protein is CASSYPGTPYEQYF.

This sequence joins TRBV6-7 and TRBJ2-2; TRBD2 is a possible D gene (5 bases). TRBV6-7 is labeled an ORF, and its function is uncertain. V was cut by 7 bases and J by 4 bases, with 16 bases left in between. This CDR3 is 15 amino acids long. CDR3 residues: CASKEYGKGTGELFF. CDR3 bases: TGTGCCAGCAAGGAATACGGGAAGGGCACCGGGGAGCTGTTTTTT.

This chain connects TRBV4-2 to TRBJ2-1, with TRBD2 matching over 15 bases. V shed 5 bases and J 8 bases; nucleotides not matched to a gene: 4. CDR3 length: 15 residues. Germline CDR1 is LGHNA and CDR2 is YNFKEQ. In DNA form, the CDR3 reads TGTGCCAGCAGCATCGGACTAGCGGGGGGGGATGAGCAGTTCTTC. Translating gives CASSIGLAGGDEQFF.

The V gene is TRBV15, the J gene TRBJ1-1; D is unresolved. CDR3 length equals 14 residues. Trimming removed 7 bases at V and 3 bases at J, with 15 bases between. Germline V gene sequence: CDR1 LNHNV, CDR2 YYDKDF (reference sequence). In DNA form, the CDR3 reads TGTGCCACCAACATAGACTATAGGGACACTGAAGCTTTCTTT. It is translated as CATNIDYRDTEAFF. The full variable domain, completed using reference TRBV15 and TRBJ1-1, is DAMVIQNPRYQVTQFGKPVTLSCSQTLNHNVMYWYQQKSSQAPKLLFHYYDKDFNNEADTPDNFQSRRPNTSFCFLDIRSPGLGDTAMYLCATNIDYRDTEAFFGQGTRLTVV.

This clone was observed once. The V gene is TRBV6-4, the J gene TRBJ2-2, with a tentative D call TRBD1 (6 bases). Germline loops: CDR1 MRHNA, CDR2 SNTAGT. This CDR3 spans 15 amino acids. Trimming pared 0 bases from V and 5 bases from J, leaving 10 bases between. In nucleotides, the CDR3 is TGTGCCAGCAGTGACTCCCTTACAGGGACCGGGGAGCTGTTTTTT. Translation: CASSDSLTGTGELFF.

There are a few counts of this clone. J is TRBJ2-3 and V is TRBV5-4, with TRBD2 identical over 8 bases. The length of the CDR3 is 14 residues. V gave up 5 bases and J gave up 1 base; unmatched junction bases: 3. CDR1 is SGHNT and CDR2 is YYREEE in the germline V gene (reference sequence). The CDR3 nucleotides read TGTGCCAGCAGGTCACTAGCGGGCACAGATACGCAGTATTTT. It is translated as CASRSLAGTDTQYF.

The chain combines TRBV19 with TRBJ1-4; D gene ambiguous. V dropped 8 bases and J dropped 2 bases, with 9 bases sitting between them. Germline V gene lookup returns CDR1 LNHDA and CDR2 SQIVND (reference sequence). This CDR3 has 13 residues. CDR3 DNA: TGTGCCAGTGAGGATCGGACTAATGAAAAACTGTTTTTT. This codes for CASEDRTNEKLFF. Variable domain in full (rest from reference TRBV19 and TRBJ1-4): DGGITQSPKYLFRKEGQNVTLSCEQNLNHDAMYWYRQDPGQGLRLIYYSQIVNDFQKGDIAEGYSVSREKKESFPLTVTSAQKNPTAFYLCASEDRTNEKLFFGSGTQLSVL.

This clone was seen a few times. J is TRBJ2-5 and V is TRBV5-1; TRBD2 matches 14 bases. After removal of 4 bases from V and 4 bases from J, the junction contained 9 bases not matched to a gene. Germline assignment: CDR1 SGHRS and CDR2 YFSETQ. The CDR3 loop spans 17 amino acids. The chain's CDR3 is CASSRDGTSGSLETQYF. The CDR3, as DNA: TGCGCCAGCAGCCGTGATGGGACTAGCGGGAGTTTAGAGACCCAGTACTTC.

This clone was seen a few times. The chain uses TRBV19 and TRBJ2-1; 7 bases align to TRBD1. J was trimmed by 5 bases and V by 5 bases; bases with no gene match: 3. CDR1 and CDR2 (germline): LNHDA, SQIVND (reference sequence). The CDR3 runs to 13 residues. The CDR3 region is CASSATGHNEQFF. The CDR3 bases are TGTGCCAGTAGTGCGACAGGGCACAATGAGCAGTTCTTC.

The chain is built from TRBV10-2 and TRBJ2-3; 11 nucleotides align to TRBD2. V trimming: 2 bases; J trimming: 6 bases; junction bases outside the gene matches: 10. This CDR3 region has 17 residues. The V gene's germline CDR1 is WSHSY and CDR2 SAAADI. The CDR3 protein is CASSERLAGGPGDTQYF. In DNA, the CDR3 is TGCGCCAGCAGTGAGAGGTTAGCGGGAGGGCCGGGGGATACGCAGTATTTT.

This clone was picked up one time. CDR3 region: CASRRSSVHNEQFF. Written as DNA, the CDR3 is TGTGCCAGCAGGAGGAGTAGCGTTCACAATGAGCAGTTCTTC. The chain is built from TRBV6-1 and TRBJ2-1; weak D call: TRBD2 (5 bases). The V and J ends lost 6 bases and 5 bases respectively, with 14 bases between them. Germline-derived CDR1 and CDR2 are MNHNS and SASEGT. This CDR3 contains 14 residues.

This clone has just a few counts. This chain uses TRBV6-5 with TRBJ2-7; TRBD1 matches at 7 bases. This CDR3 spans 14 amino acids. Trimming took 2 bases from V and 7 from J; bases not matched to a gene: 8. Germline V gene sequence: CDR1 MNHEY, CDR2 SVGAGI. The CDR3 nucleotides read TGTGCCAGCAGTTACCTGGGACAGTTTGGAGAGCAGTACTTC. As protein: CASSYLGQFGEQYF.

This clone was counted between two and nine times. V gene TRBV19 combines with J gene TRBJ2-2; 8 bases agree with TRBD2. Germline CDR1 and CDR2: LNHDA and SQIVND (reference sequence). Unmatched junction bases numbered 9, after V lost 8 bases and J lost 4 bases. This CDR3 spans 15 amino acids. This chain's CDR3 is CASSSAGEVTGELFF. Here the CDR3 DNA reads TGTGCCAGTTCGTCAGCGGGAGAGGTCACCGGGGAGCTGTTTTTT.

Comments on this clone: This same CDR3 is encoded by further DNA sequences in the sample. The V gene is TRBV28, the J gene TRBJ1-2; 10 bases align to TRBD1. CDR1 MDHEN and CDR2 SYDVKM come from the germline V gene. V lost 6 bases to trimming and J lost 2 bases; unmatched junction nucleotides: 0. The CDR3 runs 13 residues. The CDR3 region is CASRTGGNYGYTF. For the CDR3, the DNA is TGTGCCAGCAGGACAGGGGGCAACTATGGCTACACCTTC.

The chain uses TRBV11-1 and TRBJ2-6, with a weak D call TRBD1 (5 bases). Germline V lookup: CDR1 SGHAT, CDR2 FQDESV (reference sequence). The CDR3 loop spans 16 amino acids. V was shortened by 5 bases and J by 4 bases, with 15 bases between the two germline ends. The CDR3 loop is CASSRLAGSGANVLTF. CDR3 DNA: TGTGCCAGCAGCCGGTTGGCAGGGTCGGGGGCCAACGTCCTGACTTTC.

This clone has a handful of counts. This chain links TRBV5-1 with TRBJ1-1; tentative D call: TRBD1 (6 bases). In germline, CDR1 is SGHRS, CDR2 YFSETQ. V was clipped by 4 bases and J by 7 bases, with 14 bases between them. This CDR3 has 13 amino acids. CDR3 sequence reads: CASSTEVQGEAFF. As DNA, the CDR3 is TGCGCCAGCAGCACGGAGGTACAGGGTGAAGCTTTCTTT. Together with reference TRBV5-1 and TRBJ1-1, the CDR3 gives the full variable domain: KAGVTQTPRYLIKTRGQQVTLSCSPISGHRSVSWYQQTPGQGLQFLFEYFSETQRNKGNFPGRFSGRQFSNSRSEMNVSTLELGDSALYLCASSTEVQGEAFFGQGTRLTVV.

The rearrangement links TRBV2 to TRBJ2-1; D gene uncertain. CDR3 size: 11 residues. Trimming pared 8 bases from V and 7 bases from J, leaving 9 bases between. Per the germline V gene, CDR1 is SNHLY and CDR2 is FYNNEI. Here the CDR3 reads CASAPANEQFF. In nucleotides, the CDR3 is TGTGCCAGCGCCCCGGCAAATGAGCAGTTCTTC.

V is TRBV11-3 and J is TRBJ1-1; D is unclear. Germline V gene lookup returns CDR1 SGHNT and CDR2 YENEEA. The CDR3 covers 15 residues. V was shortened by 2 bases and J by 0 bases, with 10 bases between the two germline ends. DNA of the CDR3: TGTGCCAGCAGCTTATCGTCGGGTATGAACACTGAAGCTTTCTTT. It translates to CASSLSSGMNTEAFF.